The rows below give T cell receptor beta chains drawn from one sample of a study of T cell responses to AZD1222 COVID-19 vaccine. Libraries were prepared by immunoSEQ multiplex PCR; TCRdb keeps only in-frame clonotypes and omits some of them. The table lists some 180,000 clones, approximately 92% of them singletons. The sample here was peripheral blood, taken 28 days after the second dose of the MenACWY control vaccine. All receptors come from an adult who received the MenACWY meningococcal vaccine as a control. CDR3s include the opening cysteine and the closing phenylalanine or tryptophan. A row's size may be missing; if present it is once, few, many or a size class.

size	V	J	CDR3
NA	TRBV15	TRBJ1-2	CATSRGTSNYGYTF
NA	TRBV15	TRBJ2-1	CATSRFWASGGPNEQFF
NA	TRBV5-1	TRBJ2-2	CASSQTGGTGELFF
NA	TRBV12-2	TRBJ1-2	CASRLLAAASTSCPGYTF
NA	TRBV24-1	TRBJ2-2	CATSDSGWNTGELFF
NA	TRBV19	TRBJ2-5	CASRKTTWETQYF
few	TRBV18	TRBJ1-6	CASSLGQDSYNSPLHF
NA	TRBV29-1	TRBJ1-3	CSASGGPLSGNTIYF
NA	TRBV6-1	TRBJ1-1	CASSEVTLNTEAFF
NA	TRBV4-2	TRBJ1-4	CASSQEWKANEKLFF
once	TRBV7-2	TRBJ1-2	CASSSDPGPGGYTF
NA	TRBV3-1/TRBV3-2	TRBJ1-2	CASSPGKYYGYTF
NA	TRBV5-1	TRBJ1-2	CASSLGGPQGSRYTF
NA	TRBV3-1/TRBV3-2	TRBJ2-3	CASSQELGRGSTDTQYF
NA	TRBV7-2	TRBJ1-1	CASSLAGVNTEAFF
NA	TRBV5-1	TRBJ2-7	CASSPDDYEQYF
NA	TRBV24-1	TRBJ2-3	CATSDTSGGTDTQYF
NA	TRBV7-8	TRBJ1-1	CASSSDRANTEAFF
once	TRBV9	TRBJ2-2	CASSVTGRIGTGELFF
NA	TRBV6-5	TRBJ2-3	CASSSGTSDTDTQYF
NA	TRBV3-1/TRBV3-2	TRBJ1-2	CASSPGGGTPANYGYTF
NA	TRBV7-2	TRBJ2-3	CASSLDGGGAITDTQYF
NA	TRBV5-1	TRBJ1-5	CASSIKGGDSNQPQHF
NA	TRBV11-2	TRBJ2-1	CASRTGIEQFF
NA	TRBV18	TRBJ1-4	CASSPGGTGGDEKLFF
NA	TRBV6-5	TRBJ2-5	CASSYSERGVQETQYF
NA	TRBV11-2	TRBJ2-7	CASSPRSPEYF
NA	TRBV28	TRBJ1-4	CASSSRGRGNEKLFF
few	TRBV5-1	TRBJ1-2	CASSLGRIGYGYTF
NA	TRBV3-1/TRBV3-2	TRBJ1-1	CASTHEGTEAFF
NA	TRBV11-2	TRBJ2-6	CASSLDWGARGTGANVLTF
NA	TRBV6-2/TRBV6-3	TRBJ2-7	CASSSIGTAYEQYF
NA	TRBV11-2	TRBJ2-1	CASSLRRGYNEQFF
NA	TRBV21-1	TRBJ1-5	CASSEKPGRGTGASNQPQHF
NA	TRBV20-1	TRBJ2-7	CSASANTEQYF
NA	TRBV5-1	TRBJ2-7	CASSLVAGGIPPYEQYF
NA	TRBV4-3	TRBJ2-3	CASSHGDRADTQYF
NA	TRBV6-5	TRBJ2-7	CATNNGDSATEEQYF
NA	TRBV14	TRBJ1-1	CASSQLRIWDTEAFF
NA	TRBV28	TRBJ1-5	CASSLYPGAYQPQHF
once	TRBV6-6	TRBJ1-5	CASRDIGIQPQHF
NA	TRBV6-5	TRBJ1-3	CASSPPGGHGNTIYF
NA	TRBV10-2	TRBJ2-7	CASNVVQGSAYEQYF
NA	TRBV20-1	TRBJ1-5	CSATWTAAQHF
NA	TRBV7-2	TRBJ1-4	CASSLGGQGLNEKLFF
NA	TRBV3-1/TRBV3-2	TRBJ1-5	CASSRTVLNQPQHF
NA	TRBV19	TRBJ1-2	CASSIATGVANYGYTF
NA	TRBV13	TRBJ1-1	CASTKQGIGTEAFF
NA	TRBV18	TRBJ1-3	CASSPGQGATPSGNTIYF
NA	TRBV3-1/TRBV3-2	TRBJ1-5	CASSQGQGWDQPQHF
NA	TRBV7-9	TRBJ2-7	CASSFFRTSGGFYEQYF
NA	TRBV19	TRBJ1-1	CASSTSRGWGTEAFF
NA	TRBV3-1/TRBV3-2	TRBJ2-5	CASSQDPGLAGGQETQYF
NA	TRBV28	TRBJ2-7	CASSAPGGSYEQYF
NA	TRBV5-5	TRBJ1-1	CASSLATGVSNTEAFF
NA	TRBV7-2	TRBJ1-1	CARRAGTEAFF
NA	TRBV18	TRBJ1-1	CASSPTRGDTEAFF
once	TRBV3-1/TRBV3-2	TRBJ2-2	CASSQGGSGELFF
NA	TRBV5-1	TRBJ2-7	CASSLDVRDYEQYF